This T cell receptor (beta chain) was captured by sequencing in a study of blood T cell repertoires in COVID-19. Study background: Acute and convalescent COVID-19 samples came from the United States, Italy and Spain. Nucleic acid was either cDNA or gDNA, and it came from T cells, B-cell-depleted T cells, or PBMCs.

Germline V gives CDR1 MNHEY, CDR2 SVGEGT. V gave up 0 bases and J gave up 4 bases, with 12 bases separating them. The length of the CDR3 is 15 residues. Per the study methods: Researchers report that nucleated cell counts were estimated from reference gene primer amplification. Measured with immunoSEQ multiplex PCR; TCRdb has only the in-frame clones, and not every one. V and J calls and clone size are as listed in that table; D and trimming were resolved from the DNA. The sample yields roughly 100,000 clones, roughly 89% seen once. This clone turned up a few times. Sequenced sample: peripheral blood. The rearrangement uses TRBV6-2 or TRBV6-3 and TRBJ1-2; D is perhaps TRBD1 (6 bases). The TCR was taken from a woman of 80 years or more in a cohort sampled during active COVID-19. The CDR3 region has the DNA TGTGCCAGCAGTTACTCTAGACAGGATTTCTATGGCTACACCTTC. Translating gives CASSYSRQDFYGYTF.